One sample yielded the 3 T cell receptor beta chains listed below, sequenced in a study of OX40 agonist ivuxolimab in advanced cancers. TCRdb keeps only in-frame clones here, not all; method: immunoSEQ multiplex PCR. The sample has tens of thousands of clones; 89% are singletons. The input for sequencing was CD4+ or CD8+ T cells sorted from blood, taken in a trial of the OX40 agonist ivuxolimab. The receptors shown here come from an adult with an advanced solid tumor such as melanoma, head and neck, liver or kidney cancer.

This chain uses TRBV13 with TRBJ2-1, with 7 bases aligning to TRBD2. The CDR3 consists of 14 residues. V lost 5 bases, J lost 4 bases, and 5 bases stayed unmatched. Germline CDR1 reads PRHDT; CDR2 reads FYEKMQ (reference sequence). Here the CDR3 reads CASSKTSEYNEQFF. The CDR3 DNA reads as TGTGCCAGCAGCAAAACTAGCGAATACAATGAGCAGTTCTTC.

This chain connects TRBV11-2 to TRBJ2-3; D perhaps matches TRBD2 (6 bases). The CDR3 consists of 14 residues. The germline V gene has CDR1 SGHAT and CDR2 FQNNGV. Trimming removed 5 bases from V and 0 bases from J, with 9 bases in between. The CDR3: CASSPGLSTDTQYF. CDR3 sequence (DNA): TGTGCCAGCAGCCCGGGACTGAGCACAGATACGCAGTATTTT.

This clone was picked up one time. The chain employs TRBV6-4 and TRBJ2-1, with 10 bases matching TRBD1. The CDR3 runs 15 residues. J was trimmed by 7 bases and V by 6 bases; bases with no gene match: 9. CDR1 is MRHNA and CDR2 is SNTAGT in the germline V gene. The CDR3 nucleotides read TGTGCCAGCAGCCGGGACAGGGGACAGCTAAATGAGCAGTTCTTC. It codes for CASSRDRGQLNEQFF.